The T cell receptor beta chain under discussion was sequenced for a study of blood T cell repertoires in COVID-19. Whole-study context: Spain, Italy and the United States supplied samples that represented acute and convalescent COVID-19. The cDNA or gDNA used as material had been derived from T cells, B-cell-depleted T cells, or PBMCs.

CDR1 and CDR2 from the germline V gene are MNHEY and SMNVEV (reference sequence). After removal of 5 bases from V and 4 bases from J, the junction contained 6 bases not matched to a gene. The CDR3 length is 15 residues. Methods used by the authors: It was from reference gene primer amplification that nucleated cell counts were estimated. TCRdb's table, derived via immunoSEQ multiplex PCR, lists solely in-frame clones and lacks some. D and trimming were read from the DNA, whereas the V and J calls and clone size are those reported in that table. The data show over 150,000 clones, 90% seen once. V is TRBV27 and J is TRBJ2-3; 10 bases line up with TRBD1. The specimen sequenced was peripheral blood. The origin of this receptor is a man aged 50 to 59 with acute or convalescent COVID-19. CDR3 coding DNA: TGTGCCAGCAGTGGGACAGGGGCACCCCCAGATACGCAGTATTTT. It specifies CASSGTGAPPDTQYF.